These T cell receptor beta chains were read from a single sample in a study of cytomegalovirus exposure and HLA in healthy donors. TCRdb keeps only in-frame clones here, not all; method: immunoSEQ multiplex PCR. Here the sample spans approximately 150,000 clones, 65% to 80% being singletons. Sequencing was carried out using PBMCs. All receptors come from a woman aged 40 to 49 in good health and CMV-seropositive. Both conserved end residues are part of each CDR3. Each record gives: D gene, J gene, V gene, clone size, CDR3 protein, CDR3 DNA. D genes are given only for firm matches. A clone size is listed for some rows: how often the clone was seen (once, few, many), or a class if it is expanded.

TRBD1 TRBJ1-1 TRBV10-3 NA CAIQPGQGATEAFF TGTGCCATTCAGCCGGGACAGGGGGCCACTGAAGCTTTCTTT
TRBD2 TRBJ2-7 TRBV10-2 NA CASRSAGSSYEQYF TGCGCCAGCCGTTCAGCGGGGAGCTCCTACGAGCAGTACTTC
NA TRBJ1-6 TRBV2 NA CASSEYKGLSSYNSPLHF TGTGCCAGCAGTGAATACAAGGGGCTTAGCTCCTATAATTCACCCCTCCACTTT
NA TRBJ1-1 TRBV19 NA CASSSPGLRTEAFF TGTGCCAGTAGTAGCCCGGGATTGAGAACTGAAGCTTTCTTT
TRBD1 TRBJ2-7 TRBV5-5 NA CASRLPDRADILSSYEQYF TGTGCCAGCAGACTTCCCGACAGGGCCGACATACTTAGCTCCTACGAGCAGTACTTC
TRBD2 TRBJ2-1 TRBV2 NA CASRLAGVESEQFF TGTGCCAGCAGGTTAGCGGGAGTAGAGAGTGAGCAGTTCTTC
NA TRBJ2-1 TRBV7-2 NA CASRQHGGNEQFF TGTGCCAGCAGACAGCACGGGGGAAATGAGCAGTTCTTC
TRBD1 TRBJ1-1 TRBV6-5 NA CASHRTGGGNTEAFF TGTGCCAGCCATCGGACAGGAGGGGGGAACACTGAAGCTTTCTTT
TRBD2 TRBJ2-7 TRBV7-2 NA CASSSGGRAGEQYF TGTGCCAGCAGCTCTGGCGGGAGGGCCGGGGAGCAGTACTTC
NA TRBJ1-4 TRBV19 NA CASSNSMVRDEKLFF TGTGCCAGTAGTAATTCGATGGTGCGGGATGAAAAACTGTTTTTT
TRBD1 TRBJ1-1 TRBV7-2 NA CASSLQGARLVTEAFF TGTGCCAGCAGCTTACAGGGGGCGCGATTGGTGACTGAAGCTTTCTTT
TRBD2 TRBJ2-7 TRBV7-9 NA CASGTSSGRARSGYEQYF TGTGCCAGCGGGACATCGAGCGGGAGGGCTAGATCGGGCTACGAGCAGTACTTC
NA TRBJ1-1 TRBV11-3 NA CASSLNPPPKGEAFF TGTGCCAGCAGCTTAAACCCCCCTCCAAAGGGGGAAGCTTTCTTT
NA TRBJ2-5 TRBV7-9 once CASGTGFQETQYF TGTGCCAGCGGAACAGGGTTCCAAGAGACCCAGTACTTC
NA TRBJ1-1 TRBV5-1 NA CASSLAAGMNTEAFF TGCGCCAGCAGCTTGGCCGCCGGGATGAACACTGAAGCTTTCTTT
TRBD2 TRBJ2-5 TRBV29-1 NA CSVPLAGTVETQYF TGCAGCGTGCCCCTAGCGGGGACGGTAGAGACCCAGTACTTC
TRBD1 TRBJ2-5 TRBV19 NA CASSMRGPGRETQYF TGTGCCAGTAGTATGAGGGGGCCTGGGAGAGAGACCCAGTACTTC
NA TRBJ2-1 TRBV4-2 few CASSLETAGTGNEQFF TGTGCCAGCAGCCTGGAGACAGCGGGAACAGGGAATGAGCAGTTCTTC
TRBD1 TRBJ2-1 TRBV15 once CATSRGTGTYEQFF TGTGCCACCAGCAGGGGGACAGGGACGTATGAGCAGTTCTTC
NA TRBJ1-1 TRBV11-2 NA CASSFTSGGAFF TGTGCCAGCAGTTTTACCAGCGGGGGAGCTTTCTTT